This is a list of T cell receptor beta chains from one sample in a study of siplizumab effects on memory and regulatory T cells. The protocol was immunoSEQ multiplex PCR, while the TCRdb copy is restricted to in-frame clones and leaves out a portion. The sample holds about 100,000 clones; 85% to 95% are singletons and the top ten take roughly 1.4%. Sequencing used non-Treg CD4+ T cells sorted from blood. The receptors were gathered from a human donor in good health. The CDR3 runs from the conserved cysteine through the conserved F or W. D genes are given only for firm matches. Clone size appears in some rows only: once, few, many, or a class for an expanded clone.

d_call clone_size j_call v_call cdr3_aa cdr3_nt
NA NA TRBJ2-3 TRBV5-4 CASSLPTGEGTDTQYF TGTGCCAGCAGCTTGCCCACGGGGGAGGGCACAGATACGCAGTATTTT
TRBD1 NA TRBJ2-5 TRBV9 CASSARDRALRETQYF TGTGCCAGCAGCGCCCGGGACAGGGCCTTACGTGAGACCCAGTACTTC
NA NA TRBJ2-3 TRBV5-4 CASSQEGAHRTQYF TGTGCCAGCAGCCAGGAGGGGGCTCACCGGACGCAGTATTTT
NA once TRBJ1-1 TRBV25-1 CASSGWGWTADTEAFF TGTGCCAGCAGTGGTTGGGGGTGGACGGCGGACACTGAAGCTTTCTTT
NA NA TRBJ1-2 TRBV4-1 CASSRPQQTNYGYTF TGCGCCAGCAGCAGACCACAGCAAACTAACTATGGCTACACCTTC
NA NA TRBJ1-1 TRBV2 CASSDPRFKIRAFF TGTGCCAGCAGTGACCCGCGGTTCAAGATAAGGGCTTTCTTT
NA NA TRBJ2-5 TRBV6-4 CASSPDSGRKTQYF TGTGCCAGCAGTCCGGACTCAGGGAGGAAGACCCAGTACTTC
TRBD1 NA TRBJ1-5 TRBV11-2 CASSLGTGDGQPQHF TGTGCCAGCAGCTTAGGGACAGGGGATGGTCAGCCCCAGCATTTT
NA once TRBJ2-5 TRBV6-5 CASSYSPGSPETQYF TGTGCCAGCAGTTACTCGCCAGGTTCCCCTGAGACCCAGTACTTC
NA NA TRBJ1-2 TRBV5-5 CASSLETQLGYTF TGTGCCAGCAGCTTAGAGACCCAATTAGGCTACACCTTC
NA once TRBJ2-5 TRBV6-5 CASSYRSGTQETQYF TGTGCCAGCAGTTACCGGTCAGGGACTCAAGAGACCCAGTACTTC
NA NA TRBJ1-4 TRBV14 CASSHVRVSTNEKLFF TGTGCCAGCAGCCACGTCAGGGTGAGTACTAATGAAAAACTGTTTTTT
TRBD2 NA TRBJ2-3 TRBV19 CASSLAGGQGTDTQYF TGTGCCAGTAGTCTAGCGGGAGGGCAGGGCACAGATACGCAGTATTTT
NA NA TRBJ2-3 TRBV7-2 CASSLQTVDTQYF TGTGCCAGCAGCTTACAGACAGTCGATACGCAGTATTTT
NA NA TRBJ2-6 TRBV18 CASSRLEVSSGANVLTF TGTGCCAGCTCCCGACTAGAAGTAAGCTCTGGGGCCAACGTCCTGACTTTC
NA NA TRBJ2-3 TRBV19 CATQRRAQSTDTQYF TGTGCCACTCAGAGACGGGCCCAGAGCACAGATACGCAGTATTTT
NA NA TRBJ1-6 TRBV5-4 CASSLFGGNSPLHF TGTGCCAGCAGCTTGTTTGGTGGTAATTCACCCCTCCACTTT
TRBD1 NA TRBJ2-2 TRBV11-3 CASSQGQHTGELFF TGTGCCAGCAGCCAGGGACAGCACACCGGGGAGCTGTTTTTT
TRBD2 NA TRBJ2-1 TRBV25-1 CASITGTSGYNEQFF TGTGCCAGCATCACCGGGACTAGCGGGTACAATGAGCAGTTCTTC
TRBD2 NA TRBJ2-3 TRBV29-1 CSTRTSGATDTQYF TGCAGCACGCGGACTAGCGGGGCCACAGATACGCAGTATTTT
NA NA TRBJ2-1 TRBV28 CASSLWGVSKNEQFF TGTGCCAGCAGTTTATGGGGGGTCAGTAAAAATGAGCAGTTCTTC
TRBD2 NA TRBJ2-3 TRBV2 CASDESGSRTDTQYF TGTGCCAGCGACGAGAGCGGGAGTCGGACAGATACGCAGTATTTT
TRBD1 NA TRBJ2-6 TRBV11-2 CASSLLGQASNVLTF TGTGCCAGCAGCTTATTAGGACAGGCCTCCAACGTCCTGACTTTC
TRBD1 NA TRBJ1-1 TRBV15 CATSRTGTGAPGTEAFF TGTGCCACCAGCAGAACCGGGACAGGGGCTCCAGGGACTGAAGCTTTCTTT
TRBD2 NA TRBJ2-1 TRBV7-9 CASSPSSGSAYNEQFF TGTGCCAGCAGCCCCTCAAGCGGGAGTGCCTACAATGAGCAGTTCTTC
TRBD1 NA TRBJ1-1 TRBV18 CASSPGSGGNTEAFF TGTGCCAGCTCTCCAGGGTCAGGGGGGAACACTGAAGCTTTCTTT
TRBD2 NA TRBJ2-1 TRBV10-3 CAISGTSGDNEQFF TGTGCCATCAGTGGGACTAGCGGGGACAATGAGCAGTTCTTC
TRBD1 once TRBJ1-2 TRBV7-3 CASSPTGTGGMFGYTF TGTGCCAGCAGCCCTACCGGGACAGGGGGCATGTTTGGCTACACCTTC
NA few TRBJ1-2 TRBV2 CASSPIAYGGYTF TGTGCCAGCAGTCCGATAGCCTACGGTGGCTACACCTTC
NA NA TRBJ2-3 TRBV5-1 CASSRNPGDPSTDTQYF TGCGCCAGCAGTCGTAACCCAGGAGATCCTAGCACAGATACGCAGTATTTT
NA once TRBJ1-5 TRBV6-1 CASSGERRNQPQHF TGTGCCAGCAGTGGGGAAAGACGGAATCAGCCCCAGCATTTT
NA NA TRBJ1-3 TRBV30 CAWSVGGGNTIYF TGTGCCTGGAGTGTAGGAGGGGGAAACACCATATATTTT
TRBD1 NA TRBJ1-1 TRBV6-6 CASSLQGGTEAFF TGTGCCAGCAGCCTACAGGGGGGCACTGAAGCTTTCTTT
NA NA TRBJ1-1 TRBV6-5 CASSYKNTEAFF TGTGCCAGCAGTTACAAGAACACTGAAGCTTTCTTT
TRBD1 NA TRBJ1-2 TRBV5-1 CASSPLQGGSYGYTF TGCGCCAGCAGCCCACTACAGGGGGGCTCCTATGGCTACACCTTC
TRBD2 NA TRBJ2-6 TRBV28 CASSPGLGDSGANVLTF TGTGCCAGCAGTCCGGGACTAGGAGATTCTGGGGCCAACGTCCTGACTTTC
TRBD2 once TRBJ2-1 TRBV18 CASSPVPSGSPVDEQFF TGTGCCAGCTCACCGGTCCCTAGCGGGAGTCCAGTGGATGAGCAGTTCTTC
TRBD2 NA TRBJ2-7 TRBV23-1 CASSPLLLAGGPHEQYF TGCGCCAGCAGCCCACTGTTACTAGCGGGAGGGCCCCACGAGCAGTACTTC
NA NA TRBJ2-7 TRBV5-4 CASSLRETGSYEQYF TGTGCCAGCAGCTTGCGTGAGACAGGTTCCTACGAGCAGTACTTC
NA NA TRBJ2-7 TRBV19 CASRQLQASEQYF TGTGCCAGTAGACAGCTCCAAGCGTCCGAGCAGTACTTC
NA NA TRBJ2-7 TRBV19 CASSMGPGTLHYEQYF TGTGCCAGTAGTATGGGGCCCGGGACACTACATTACGAGCAGTACTTC
NA NA TRBJ2-5 TRBV9 CASSPRDLQVETQYF TGTGCCAGCAGCCCACGGGACTTGCAGGTTGAGACCCAGTACTTC
TRBD2 NA TRBJ2-3 TRBV29-1 CSVGVGTTRTDTQYF TGCAGCGTTGGAGTCGGGACTACCCGCACAGATACGCAGTATTTT
NA NA TRBJ2-1 TRBV7-2 CASSPWGSLGYNEQFF TGTGCCAGCAGCCCGTGGGGATCATTGGGATACAATGAGCAGTTCTTC
NA NA TRBJ1-1 TRBV11-3 CASSLVLTEEAFF TGTGCCAGCAGCTTAGTACTCACAGAGGAGGCTTTCTTT
NA NA TRBJ2-5 TRBV2 CASSSQGDIETQYF TGTGCCAGCAGTTCCCAGGGAGATATTGAGACCCAGTACTTC
NA NA TRBJ2-1 TRBV2 CASSDFWLATNRVEQFF TGTGCCAGCAGTGACTTCTGGCTAGCGACAAATCGGGTTGAGCAGTTCTTC
NA NA TRBJ2-1 TRBV2 CASTPSSYNEQFF TGTGCCAGCACCCCCAGCTCCTACAATGAGCAGTTCTTC
TRBD2 NA TRBJ2-2 TRBV10-3 CAISELGGRANTGELFF TGTGCCATCAGTGAGTTAGGTGGGAGGGCCAACACCGGGGAGCTGTTTTTT
NA NA TRBJ2-5 TRBV19 CASSIGSFLQETQYF TGTGCCAGTAGTATAGGTAGTTTTCTCCAAGAGACCCAGTACTTC
NA NA TRBJ2-7 TRBV5-6 CASSTLGGHWNEQYF TGTGCCAGCAGCACCCTGGGGGGTCATTGGAACGAGCAGTACTTC